This T cell receptor beta chain was recorded in a study of blood T cell repertoires in COVID-19. Study-level information: In each case, the material was cDNA or gDNA derived from T cells, B-cell-depleted T cells, or PBMCs.

The V end was cut by 4 bases, the J end by 4 bases, with 15 bases between. The CDR3 is 15 amino acids. Germline CDR1 and CDR2: MRHNA and SNTAGT. The assay was immunoSEQ multiplex PCR, and TCRdb's table has in-frame clones only and misses some. The table has approximately 380,000 clones, more than 70% seen once. This TCR was sampled from a woman aged 18-35 years who had recovered from COVID-19. The sequenced sample consisted of PBMCs or T cells enriched from blood (not recorded which). This chain joins TRBV6-4 and TRBJ2-3; D is perhaps TRBD2 (7 bases). This CDR3 is CASSADGGASDTQYF. CDR3 in DNA: TGTGCCAGCAGTGCAGATGGGGGGGCCTCAGATACGCAGTATTTT.